What follows describes a single T cell receptor beta chain. This sample was included in a study of T cells in localized non-small cell lung cancer. The data were produced by immunoSEQ multiplex PCR, yet TCRdb's version contains in-frame clones alone and is incomplete. Of around 41,000 clones in the sample, about 88% are singletons; the top ten hold around 2.5%. Germline CDR1 is SGHTA and CDR2 is FQGNSA. The CDR3 runs 15 residues. V lost 1 base, J lost 5 bases, and 12 bases lay in between. This clonotype originated in a female donor of 60 years or more with stage I squamous cell lung carcinoma. The chain carries TRBV7-2 and TRBJ1-3; D ambiguous. Source: peripheral blood, taken before any cancer treatment. The CDR3 reads CASSLEGLIRNTIYF. In DNA, the CDR3 is TGTGCCAGCAGCTTAGAGGGCCTGATTAGAAACACCATATATTTT.